The rows below give T cell receptor beta chains drawn from one sample of a study of cytomegalovirus exposure and HLA in healthy donors. Sequenced by immunoSEQ multiplex PCR; TCRdb stores in-frame clones only, minus some. This table has about 150,000 clones, approximately 88% appearing once. The sample taken for sequencing was PBMCs. All receptors come from a man between 18 and 35 years old in good health and CMV-seropositive. Each CDR3 is given with its conserved first and last residue. A D gene is named only where the DNA matches it firmly.

>NA|TRBV30|TRBJ1-1
CAWTTTVNTEAFF
TGTGCCTGGACCACGACAGTTAACACTGAAGCTTTCTTT
>NA|TRBV4-1|TRBJ2-2
CASSHLELTGELFF
TGCGCCAGCAGCCACTTAGAACTCACCGGGGAGCTGTTTTTT
>NA|TRBV2|TRBJ1-1
CASRGSSNTEAFF
TGTGCCAGCCGAGGCAGCTCGAACACTGAAGCTTTCTTT
>NA|TRBV9|TRBJ1-4
CASSVAQGNEKLFF
TGTGCCAGCAGCGTAGCACAGGGTAATGAAAAACTGTTTTTT
>NA|TRBV6-4|TRBJ2-6
CASSELGEAGANVLTF
TGTGCCAGCAGTGAATTGGGCGAAGCTGGGGCCAACGTCCTGACTTTC
>NA|TRBV4-2|TRBJ1-2
CASSLARAGYTF
TGTGCCAGCAGCTTGGCGCGGGCTGGCTACACCTTC
>TRBD1|TRBV5-1|TRBJ2-7
CASSEGQGSHEQYF
TGCGCCAGCAGCGAAGGACAGGGCTCCCACGAGCAGTACTTC
>TRBD2|TRBV9|TRBJ2-1
CASSGTSGVSYNEQFF
TGTGCCAGCAGCGGGACTAGCGGGGTGTCCTACAATGAGCAGTTCTTC
>NA|TRBV27|TRBJ1-1
CASSFTTGGEAFF
TGTGCCAGCAGTTTCACCACCGGAGGTGAAGCTTTCTTT
>NA|TRBV13|TRBJ2-1
CASSLMGASGNEQFF
TGTGCCAGCAGCTTAATGGGGGCGTCAGGCAATGAGCAGTTCTTC
>NA|TRBV30|TRBJ2-5
CAWSSGETQYF
TGTGCCTGGTCTTCGGGAGAGACCCAGTACTTC
>NA|TRBV19|TRBJ1-2
CASSSSRGESLNYGYTF
TGTGCCAGTAGTAGTTCCAGGGGAGAGTCCCTTAACTATGGCTACACCTTC
>NA|TRBV27|TRBJ2-1
CASSLGTGGDEQFF
TGTGCCAGCAGCCTCGGGACTGGAGGGGATGAGCAGTTCTTC
>NA|TRBV14|TRBJ1-2
CASSSARSYGYTF
TGTGCCAGCAGCTCAGCCAGGTCCTATGGCTACACCTTC
>TRBD1|TRBV5-4|TRBJ2-5
CASSPQTGGIQETQYF
TGTGCCAGCAGCCCTCAGACAGGGGGGATCCAAGAGACCCAGTACTTC
>NA|TRBV15|TRBJ2-2
CATSKVQGGSENTGELFF
TGTGCCACCAGCAAGGTTCAGGGGGGCAGCGAGAACACCGGGGAGCTGTTTTTT
>NA|TRBV6-5|TRBJ1-2
CASSYTGESYGYTF
TGTGCCAGCAGTTACACAGGAGAATCCTATGGCTACACCTTC